What follows describes a single T cell receptor beta chain. The sample belongs to a study of blood T cell repertoires in COVID-19. Turning to the study itself: Samples taken during acute and convalescent COVID-19 were collected in the United States, Italy and Spain.

Participants, about 18 to 90 years old, spanned fewer than 30 US areas. As originally analysed: Reference gene primer amplification in the assay estimated nucleated cell counts. Measured with immunoSEQ multiplex PCR; TCRdb has only the in-frame clones, and not every one. V and J calls and clone size follow that table, whereas D and trimming were derived from the DNA. The profile covers some 300,000 clones, with around 90% appearing a single time and approximately 4% taken by the ten largest. The CDR3 is made up of 16 amino acids. V shed 6 bases, J shed 1 base, and the junction held 9 bases outside the gene matches. Germline loops: CDR1 MDHEN, CDR2 SYDVKM.

The chain links TRBV28 to TRBJ2-3, with 8 bases identical to TRBD1. This sequence originates from a woman between 18 and 29 years old with acute COVID-19. The sample consisted of PBMCs or T cells enriched from blood (not recorded which). CDR3 in DNA: TGTGCCAGCAGATACGGACAGGGCCTACGCACAGATACGCAGTATTTT. Residues: CASRYGQGLRTDTQYF.